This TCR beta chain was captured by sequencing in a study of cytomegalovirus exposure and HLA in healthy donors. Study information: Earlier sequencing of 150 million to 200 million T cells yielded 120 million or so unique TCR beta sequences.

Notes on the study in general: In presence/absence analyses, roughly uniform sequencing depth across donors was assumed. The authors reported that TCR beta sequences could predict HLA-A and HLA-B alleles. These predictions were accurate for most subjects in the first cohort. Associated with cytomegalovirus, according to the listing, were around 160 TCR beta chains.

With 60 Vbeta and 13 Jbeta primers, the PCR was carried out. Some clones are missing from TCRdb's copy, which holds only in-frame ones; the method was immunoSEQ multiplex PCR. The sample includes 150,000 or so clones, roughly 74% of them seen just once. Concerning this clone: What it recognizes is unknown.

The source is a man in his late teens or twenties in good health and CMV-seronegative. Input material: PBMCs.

For the CDR3, the DNA is TGTGCCATCAGTGAGTCCGGTCAGGGGGTTAAATACGAGCAGTACTTC. Amino acid sequence: CAISESGQGVKYEQYF. The J gene is TRBJ2-7, the V gene TRBV10-3; 7 bases align to TRBD1. This CDR3 comprises 16 residues. V was pared by 0 bases and J by 4 bases, with 9 bases of the junction left unmatched. Germline CDR1 reads ENHRY; CDR2 reads SYGVKD.